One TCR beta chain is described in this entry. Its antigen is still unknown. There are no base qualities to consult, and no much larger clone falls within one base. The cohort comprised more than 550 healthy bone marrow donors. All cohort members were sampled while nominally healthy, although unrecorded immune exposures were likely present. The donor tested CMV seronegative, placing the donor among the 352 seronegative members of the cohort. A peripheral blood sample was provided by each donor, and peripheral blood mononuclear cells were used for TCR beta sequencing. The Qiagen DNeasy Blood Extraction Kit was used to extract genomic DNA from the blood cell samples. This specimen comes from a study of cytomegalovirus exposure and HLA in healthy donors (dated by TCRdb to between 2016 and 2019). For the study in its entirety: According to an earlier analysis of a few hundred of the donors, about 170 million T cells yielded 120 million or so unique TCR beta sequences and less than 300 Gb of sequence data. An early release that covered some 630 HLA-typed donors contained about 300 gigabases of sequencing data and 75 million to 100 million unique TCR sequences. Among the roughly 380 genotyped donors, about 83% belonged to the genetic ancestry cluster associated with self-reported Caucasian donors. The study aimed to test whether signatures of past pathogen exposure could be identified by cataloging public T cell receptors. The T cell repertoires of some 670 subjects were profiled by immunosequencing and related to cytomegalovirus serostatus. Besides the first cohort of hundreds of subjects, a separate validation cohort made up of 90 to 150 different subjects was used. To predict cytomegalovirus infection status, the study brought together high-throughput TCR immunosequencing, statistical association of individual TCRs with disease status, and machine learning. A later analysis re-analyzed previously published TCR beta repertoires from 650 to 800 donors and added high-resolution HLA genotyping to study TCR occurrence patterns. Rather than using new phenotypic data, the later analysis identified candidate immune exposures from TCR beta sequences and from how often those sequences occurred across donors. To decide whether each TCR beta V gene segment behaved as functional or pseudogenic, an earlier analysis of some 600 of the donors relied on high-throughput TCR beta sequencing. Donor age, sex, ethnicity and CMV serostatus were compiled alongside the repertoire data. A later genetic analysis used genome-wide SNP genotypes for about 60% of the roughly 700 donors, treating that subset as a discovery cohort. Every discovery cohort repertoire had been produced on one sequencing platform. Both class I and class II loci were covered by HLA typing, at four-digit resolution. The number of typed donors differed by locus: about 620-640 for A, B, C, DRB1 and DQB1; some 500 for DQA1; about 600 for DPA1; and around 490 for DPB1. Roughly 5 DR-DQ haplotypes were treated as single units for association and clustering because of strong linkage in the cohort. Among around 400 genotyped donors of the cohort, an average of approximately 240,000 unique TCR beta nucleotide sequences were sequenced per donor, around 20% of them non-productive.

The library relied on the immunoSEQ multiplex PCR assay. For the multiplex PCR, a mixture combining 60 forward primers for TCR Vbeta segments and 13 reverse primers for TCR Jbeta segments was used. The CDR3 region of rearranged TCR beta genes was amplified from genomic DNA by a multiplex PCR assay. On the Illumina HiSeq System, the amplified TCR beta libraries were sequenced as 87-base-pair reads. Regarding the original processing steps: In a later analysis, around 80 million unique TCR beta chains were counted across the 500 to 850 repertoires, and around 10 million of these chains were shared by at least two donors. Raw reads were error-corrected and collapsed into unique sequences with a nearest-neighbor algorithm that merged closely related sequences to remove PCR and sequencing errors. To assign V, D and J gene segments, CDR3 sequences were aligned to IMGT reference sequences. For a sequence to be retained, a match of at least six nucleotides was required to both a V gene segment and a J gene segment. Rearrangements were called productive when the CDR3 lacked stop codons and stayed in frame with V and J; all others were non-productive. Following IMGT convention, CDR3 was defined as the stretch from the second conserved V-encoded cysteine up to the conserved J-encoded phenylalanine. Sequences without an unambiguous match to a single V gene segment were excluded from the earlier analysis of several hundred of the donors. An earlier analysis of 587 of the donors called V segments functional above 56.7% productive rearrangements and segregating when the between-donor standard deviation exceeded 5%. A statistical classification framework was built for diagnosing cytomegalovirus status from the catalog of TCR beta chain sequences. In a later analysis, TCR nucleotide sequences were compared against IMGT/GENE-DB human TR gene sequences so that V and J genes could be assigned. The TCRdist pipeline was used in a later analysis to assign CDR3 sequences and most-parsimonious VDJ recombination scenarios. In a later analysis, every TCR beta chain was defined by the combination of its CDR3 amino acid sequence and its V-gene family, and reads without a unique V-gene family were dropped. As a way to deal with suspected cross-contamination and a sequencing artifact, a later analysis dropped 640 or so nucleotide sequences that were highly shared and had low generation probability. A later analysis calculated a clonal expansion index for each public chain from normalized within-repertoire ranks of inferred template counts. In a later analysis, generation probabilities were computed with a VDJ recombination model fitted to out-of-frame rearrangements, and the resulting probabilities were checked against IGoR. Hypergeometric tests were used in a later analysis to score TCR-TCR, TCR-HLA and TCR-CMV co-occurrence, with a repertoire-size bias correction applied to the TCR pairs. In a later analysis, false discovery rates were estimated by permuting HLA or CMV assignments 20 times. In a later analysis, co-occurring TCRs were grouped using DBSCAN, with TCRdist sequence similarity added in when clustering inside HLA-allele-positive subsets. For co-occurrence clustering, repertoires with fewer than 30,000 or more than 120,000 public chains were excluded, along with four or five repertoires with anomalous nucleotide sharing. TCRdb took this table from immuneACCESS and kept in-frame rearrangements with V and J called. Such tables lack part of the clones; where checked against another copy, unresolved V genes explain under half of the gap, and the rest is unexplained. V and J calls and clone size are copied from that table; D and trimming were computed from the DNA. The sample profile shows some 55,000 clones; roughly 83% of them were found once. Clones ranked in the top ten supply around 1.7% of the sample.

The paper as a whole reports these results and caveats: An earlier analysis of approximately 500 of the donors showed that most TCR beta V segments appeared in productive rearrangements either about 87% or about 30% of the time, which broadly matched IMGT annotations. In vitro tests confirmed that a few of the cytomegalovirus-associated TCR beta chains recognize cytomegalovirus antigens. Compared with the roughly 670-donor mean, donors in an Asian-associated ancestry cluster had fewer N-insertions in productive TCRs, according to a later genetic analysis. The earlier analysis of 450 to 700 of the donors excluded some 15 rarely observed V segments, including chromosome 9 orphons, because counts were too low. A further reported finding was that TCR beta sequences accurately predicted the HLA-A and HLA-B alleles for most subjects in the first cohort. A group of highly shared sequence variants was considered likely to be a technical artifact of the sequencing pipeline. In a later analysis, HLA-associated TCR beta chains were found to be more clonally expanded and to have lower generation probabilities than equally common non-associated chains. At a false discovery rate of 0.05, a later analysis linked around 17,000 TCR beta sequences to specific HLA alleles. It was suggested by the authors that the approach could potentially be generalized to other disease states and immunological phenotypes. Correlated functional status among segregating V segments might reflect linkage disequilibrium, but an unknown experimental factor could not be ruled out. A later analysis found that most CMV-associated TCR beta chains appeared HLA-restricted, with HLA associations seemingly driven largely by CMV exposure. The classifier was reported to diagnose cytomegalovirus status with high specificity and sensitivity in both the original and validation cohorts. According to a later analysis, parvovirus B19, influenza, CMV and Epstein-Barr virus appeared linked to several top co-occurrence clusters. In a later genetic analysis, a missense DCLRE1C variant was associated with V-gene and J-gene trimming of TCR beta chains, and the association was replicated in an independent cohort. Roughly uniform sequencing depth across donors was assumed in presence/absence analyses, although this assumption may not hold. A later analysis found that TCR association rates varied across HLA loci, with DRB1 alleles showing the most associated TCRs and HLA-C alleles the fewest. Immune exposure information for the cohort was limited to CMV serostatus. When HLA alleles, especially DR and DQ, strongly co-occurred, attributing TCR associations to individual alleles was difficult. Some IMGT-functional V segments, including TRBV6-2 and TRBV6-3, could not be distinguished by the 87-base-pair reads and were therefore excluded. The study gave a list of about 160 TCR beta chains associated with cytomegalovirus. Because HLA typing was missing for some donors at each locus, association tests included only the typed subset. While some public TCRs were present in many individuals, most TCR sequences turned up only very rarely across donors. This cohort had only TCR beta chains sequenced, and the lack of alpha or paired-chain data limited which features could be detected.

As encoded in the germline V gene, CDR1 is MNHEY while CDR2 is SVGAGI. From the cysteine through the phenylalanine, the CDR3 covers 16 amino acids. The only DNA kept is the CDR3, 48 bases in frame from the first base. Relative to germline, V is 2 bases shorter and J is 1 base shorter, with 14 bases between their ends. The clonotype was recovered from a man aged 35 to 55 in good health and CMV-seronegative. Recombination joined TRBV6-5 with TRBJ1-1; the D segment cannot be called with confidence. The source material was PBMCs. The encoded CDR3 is CASSYLPSGRNTEAFF. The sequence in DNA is TGTGCCAGCAGTTACCTCCCCAGTGGCCGGAACACTGAAGCTTTCTTT.